This T cell receptor (beta chain) comes out of a study of T-cell memory formation after mild COVID-19. This CDR3 is 16 amino acids long. The V gene's germline CDR1 is LNHDA and CDR2 SQIVND (reference sequence). Trimming cost V 3 bases and J 0 bases, with 9 bases left between them. Each CDR3 protein is one row after TCRdb ran MiXCR on the 5' RACE reads. The sample lists around 510,000 distinct CDR3 sequences; about 22% were seen once. Sequencing was carried out using PBMCs or a T cell subset sorted from them (not recorded which). The rearrangement uses TRBV19 and TRBJ2-6, with D perhaps being TRBD1 or TRBD2 (5 bases each). The clonotype comes from an adult woman who had mild COVID-19 (a few samples of this study predate the infection). Cell type and time point are not known. DNA of the CDR3: TGTGCCAGTAGTATGGGACGGAACTCTGGGGCCAACGTCCTGACTTTC. This encodes CASSMGRNSGANVLTF.